These 25 T cell receptor beta chains were sequenced from one sample in a study of shared clonotypes between healthy human individuals. The data were produced by immunoSEQ multiplex PCR, yet TCRdb's version contains in-frame clones alone and is incomplete. Among more than 550,000 clones listed, 90% were seen once. The sequenced sample consisted of memory CD8+ T cells from PBMCs. Subset meaning: CD45RO+ cells pooled with CCR7-negative TemRA cells. Receptor source: a man aged 18 to 30 in good health. Some clones in this sample may be carry-over from other donors' samples.

The genes are TRBV10-3 and TRBJ2-2, with 11 nucleotides matching TRBD2. The V gene end was trimmed by 10 bases and the J gene end by 7 bases; junction bases not matched to a gene: 14. In germline, CDR1 is ENHRY, CDR2 SYGVKD. The CDR3 contains 16 residues. CDR3 DNA sequence: TGTGCCAGCAGAGACGCCGGGACTAGCGGTCACGGGGAGCTGTTTTTT. Its protein product is CASRDAGTSGHGELFF.

This chain joins TRBV7-3 and TRBJ2-2; 11 positions agree with TRBD1. The germline gives CDR1 SGHTA, CDR2 FQGTGA. The CDR3 is 20 amino acids. Germline trimming cut 4 bases from V and 3 bases from J; bases unmatched to any gene: 16. The CDR3 nucleotides read TGTGCCAGCAGCTCCCCCCAAAACCCCGGGACAGGGGGGGACACCGGGGAGCTGTTTTTT. Amino acids: CASSSPQNPGTGGDTGELFF.

V usage is TRBV28 and J usage is TRBJ1-5; 9 bases fit TRBD1. CDR1 and CDR2 from the germline V gene are MDHEN and SYDVKM. The CDR3 totals 16 residues. V lost 5 bases, J lost 3 bases, and 8 bases stayed unmatched. CDR3 DNA: TGTGCCAGCAGTCCGGGGACAGGGCATTACAATCAGCCCCAGCATTTT. Its protein is CASSPGTGHYNQPQHF.

The chain employs TRBV9 and TRBJ1-4; 7 nucleotides align to TRBD1. There are 15 residues in the CDR3. The trim removed 5 bases at V and 6 bases at J, leaving 10 bases unmatched. Germline V gene data show CDR1 as SGDLS and CDR2 as YYNGEE. This CDR3 reads CASSVRDRVHEKLFF. The CDR3 nucleotides read TGTGCCAGCAGTGTCCGGGACAGAGTACATGAAAAACTGTTTTTT.

V is TRBV2 and J is TRBJ2-2, with D perhaps assigned TRBD1 or TRBD2 (5 bases each). This CDR3 has 17 amino acids. The V end was cut by 4 bases, the J end by 0 bases, with 15 bases between. Germline V lookup: CDR1 SNHLY, CDR2 FYNNEI. CDR3 nucleotide sequence: TGTGCCAGCAGTGGACCTTTAACGGGGCCGAACACCGGGGAGCTGTTTTTT. Its protein product is CASSGPLTGPNTGELFF.

The chain links TRBV28 to TRBJ1-2; D unresolved. Per the germline V gene, CDR1 is MDHEN and CDR2 is SYDVKM. This CDR3 contains 15 residues. V dropped 3 bases and J dropped 0 bases, with 11 bases sitting between them. CDR3 bases: TGTGCCAGCAGTTTTGCGGTATCCACTAACTATGGCTACACCTTC. Its protein product is CASSFAVSTNYGYTF.

The chain is built from TRBV7-2 and TRBJ2-2, with 9 nucleotides matching TRBD2. This CDR3 is built from 19 residues. Germline V gene data show CDR1 as SGHTA and CDR2 as FQGNSA. J lost 3 bases, V lost 3 bases, and 14 bases had no gene match. The CDR3 spells CASSFPWEASGNHTGELFF. Written as DNA, the CDR3 is TGTGCCAGCAGCTTCCCCTGGGAGGCTAGCGGGAATCACACCGGGGAGCTGTTTTTT.

The rearrangement uses TRBV13 and TRBJ2-3, with no clear D. Trimming removed 0 bases at V and 4 bases at J, with 2 bases between. The germline gives CDR1 PRHDT, CDR2 FYEKMQ (reference sequence). The CDR3 is 12 residues long. In DNA, the CDR3 is TGTGCCAGCAGCTTAGGTCCAGATACGCAGTATTTT. It specifies CASSLGPDTQYF.

V is TRBV7-9 and J is TRBJ2-2; 9 bases line up with TRBD1. J was trimmed by 2 bases and V by 5 bases; bases with no gene match: 6. Germline CDR1 reads SEHNR; CDR2 reads FQNEAQ (reference sequence). The CDR3 sequence is 16 residues long. CDR3 nucleotides: TGTGCCAGCAGCGTTACAGGGGGCCTAAACACCGGGGAGCTGTTTTTT. This codes for CASSVTGGLNTGELFF.

The chain combines TRBV9 with TRBJ2-7; a possible D gene is TRBD1 (5 bases). Germline lookup yields CDR1 SGDLS and CDR2 YYNGEE. V lost 4 bases and J lost 3, with 14 bases in between. The CDR3 contains 14 residues. The CDR3 nucleotides read TGTGCCAGCAGCCCCATGGACACCCTCTACGAGCAGTACTTC. It is translated as CASSPMDTLYEQYF.

The chain links TRBV5-6 to TRBJ2-7, with D hard to call. Germline lookup yields CDR1 SGHDT and CDR2 YYEEEE. Trimming removed 4 bases from V and 2 bases from J, with 16 bases in between. The CDR3 length is 15 residues. The CDR3 spells CASSARTVHPYEQYF. The CDR3 DNA is TGTGCCAGCAGCGCAAGGACCGTGCACCCCTACGAGCAGTACTTC.

The rearrangement links TRBV29-1 to TRBJ1-2; no definite D call. Germline lookup yields CDR1 SQVTM and CDR2 ANQGSEA. This CDR3 spans 14 amino acids. Trimming stripped 1 base from V and 1 base from J, with 10 bases between. The CDR3 region is CSVEGRNINYGYTF. In nucleotides, the CDR3 is TGCAGCGTTGAAGGCAGGAACATTAACTATGGCTACACCTTC.

V usage is TRBV4-1 and J usage is TRBJ1-5; 9 bases match TRBD1. CDR1 is MGHRA and CDR2 is YSYEKL in the germline V gene. V shed 4 bases and J 1 base; nucleotides not matched to a gene: 5. This CDR3 spans 16 amino acids. CDR3 in DNA: TGCGCCAGCAGCCCAAGGGACAGGGCCAGCAATCAGCCCCAGCATTTT. Its protein is CASSPRDRASNQPQHF.

The chain has TRBV6-5 and TRBJ2-1; D is possibly TRBD1 (6 bases). CDR3 length: 13 residues. V was shortened by 8 bases and J by 2 bases, with 10 bases between the two germline ends. The germline gives CDR1 MNHEY, CDR2 SVGAGI. The CDR3 DNA reads as TGTGCCAGCCAGCAGGGGACCTACAATGAGCAGTTCTTC. Amino acids: CASQQGTYNEQFF.

The V and J genes are TRBV4-3 and TRBJ2-1; D not certain. The V gene's germline CDR1 is LGHNA and CDR2 YSLEER. This CDR3 comprises 15 residues. The V and J ends lost 1 base and 4 bases respectively, with 11 bases between them. CDR3 DNA sequence: TGCGCCAGCAGCCAAGTTCGCCCTAGTTACAATGAGCAGTTCTTC. Its translation is CASSQVRPSYNEQFF.

The V and J genes are TRBV27 and TRBJ2-7; D remains unclear. The DNA matches TRBJ2-5 better at its end, which makes the J call doubtful. The CDR3 is made up of 15 amino acids. From germline, CDR1 is MNHEY and CDR2 SMNVEV (reference sequence). The CDR3 region has the DNA TGTGCCAGCAGCCTAGGTGCTATCCGACAAGAGACCCAGTACTTC. Translation gives CASSLGAIRQETQYF.

The chain recombines TRBV27 with TRBJ2-1, with a tentative D call TRBD2 (6 bases). Deletions cut 8 bases from V and 6 bases from J, with 14 bases between. The CDR3 is made up of 13 amino acids. The germline CDR1 and CDR2 sequences are MNHEY and SMNVEV (reference sequence). The CDR3 region has the DNA TGTGCCAGCCGCCGGGAGATGTCCAATGAGCAGTTCTTC. Amino acid sequence: CASRREMSNEQFF.

CDR3 sequence reads: CASSLSAGGTYGYTF. The CDR3 DNA follows: TGTGCCAGCAGTTTATCGGCAGGGGGCACGTATGGCTACACCTTC. V usage is TRBV27 and J usage is TRBJ1-2; TRBD1 matches 8 bases. The CDR3 contains 15 residues. CDR1 and CDR2 from the germline V gene are MNHEY and SMNVEV (reference sequence). Trimming cost V 0 bases and J 5 bases; bases outside gene matches: 5.

The rearrangement joins TRBV18 to TRBJ1-2, with 9 bases identical to TRBD1. J was trimmed by 5 bases and V by 3 bases; bases with no gene match: 1. The CDR3 covers 13 residues. Germline V gene lookup returns CDR1 KGHSH and CDR2 LQKENI. CDR3 nucleotides: TGTGCCAGCTCACCGACAGGGGGGTATGGCTACACCTTC. This sequence encodes CASSPTGGYGYTF.

V usage is TRBV28 and J usage is TRBJ2-2; D is undetermined. V was clipped by 5 bases and J by 6 bases, with 16 bases between them. The CDR3 spans 15 residues. Per the germline V gene, CDR1 is MDHEN and CDR2 is SYDVKM. CDR3 in DNA: TGTGCCAGCAGTCTAGATGACACGTGGGCCGGGGAGCTGTTTTTT. Translating it yields CASSLDDTWAGELFF.

The chain carries TRBV7-2 and TRBJ2-2, with a weak D call TRBD1 (6 bases). Germline lookup yields CDR1 SGHTA and CDR2 FQGNSA. V lost 2 bases to trimming and J lost 3 bases, with 16 bases between them. The CDR3 extends over 17 amino acids. This CDR3 reads CASSLTPETGHTGELFF. DNA for the CDR3: TGTGCCAGCAGCTTAACCCCAGAAACAGGGCACACCGGGGAGCTGTTTTTT.

This chain joins TRBV4-2 and TRBJ2-7, with D possibly matching TRBD2 (5 bases). Germline values: CDR1 LGHNA, CDR2 YNFKEQ. V shed 4 bases and J shed 0 bases, with 13 bases lying between them. The CDR3 extends over 15 amino acids. For the CDR3, the DNA is TGTGCCAGCAGCCCGGCGGACGGGGACTCCTACGAGCAGTACTTC. Translation: CASSPADGDSYEQYF.

The V call is TRBV5-4, the J call TRBJ2-3, with D uncertain. Germline assignment: CDR1 SGHNT and CDR2 YYREEE (reference sequence). The CDR3 contains 16 residues. V dropped 4 bases and J dropped 5 bases, with 20 bases sitting between them. CDR3 sequence: CASSVNYALKGDTQYF. Here the CDR3 DNA reads TGTGCCAGCAGCGTGAACTACGCCCTGAAGGGAGATACGCAGTATTTT.

This chain joins TRBV29-1 and TRBJ2-7; 8 positions agree with TRBD2. J was trimmed by 0 bases and V by 5 bases; bases with no gene match: 3. The CDR3 loop spans 13 amino acids. Per germline, CDR1 SQVTM and CDR2 ANQGSEA. As DNA, the CDR3 is TGCAGCGTTCCCGGGACTAGCTCCTACGAGCAGTACTTC. Its protein product is CSVPGTSSYEQYF.

The chain couples TRBV4-1 to TRBJ2-1; TRBD2 is a possible D gene (6 bases). The ends were cut back, 1 base at V and 5 bases at J, with 6 bases in the middle. Germline CDR1 is MGHRA and CDR2 is YSYEKL. The CDR3 totals 13 residues. The CDR3 sequence: CASSQAGDNEQFF. The CDR3 DNA reads TGCGCCAGCAGCCAAGCGGGGGACAATGAGCAGTTCTTC.